This T cell receptor (beta chain) was captured by sequencing in a study of cytomegalovirus exposure and HLA in healthy donors. Details on this clone: Its target is unknown.

Study-wide points: In a later analysis, a genetic analysis reported fewer productive-TCR N-insertions in an Asian-associated ancestry cluster than the cohort average. A prior analysis recorded that most TCR beta V segments were productive about 90% or about 30% of the time.

The PCR employed 60 Vbeta primers together with 13 Jbeta primers. Some clones are missing from TCRdb's copy, which holds only in-frame ones; the method was immunoSEQ multiplex PCR. In the table there are approximately 180,000 clones, around 80% of which are singletons. Sequenced material: PBMCs. This sequence originates from a woman aged 25-40 years in good health and CMV-seronegative.

CDR3 nucleotide sequence: TGCGCCAGCAGCCAAGGTTTCGGAGACAATGAGCAGTTCTTC. Amino acids: CASSQGFGDNEQFF. J is TRBJ2-1 and V is TRBV4-1; D is ambiguous. In germline, CDR1 is MGHRA, CDR2 YSYEKL. CDR3 length: 14 residues. Trimming removed 1 base from V and 5 bases from J, with 9 bases in between.